One and the same sample provided the 18 T cell receptor beta chains below, sequenced in a study of shared clonotypes between healthy human individuals (dated by TCRdb to the early 2020s). The library was generated by the immunoSEQ multiplex PCR assay. Entries here come from immuneACCESS through TCRdb and include only in-frame sequences with V and J called. Some clones fail to appear in such tables; in the studies checked, an unresolved V gene covers under half of the shortfall, and the cause of the remainder is unknown. The sample has about 1 million clones on record, around 78% of them singletons. The ten largest clones add up to approximately 0.5% of the sample. The sample comprised memory CD4+ T cells from PBMCs. The sample's cell subset or site label is to be understood as: CD45RA-negative fraction. The receptor source for this set is a man younger than 35 in good health. Some clones in this sample may be carry-over from other donors' samples.

A few counts support this clone. The V and J genes are TRBV6-1 and TRBJ2-7; D is perhaps TRBD1 (6 bases). The V gene's germline CDR1 is MNHNS and CDR2 SASEGT. The V end was cut by 2 bases, the J end by 0 bases, with 11 bases between. The CDR3 is made up of 15 amino acids. CDR3: CASSERQDHSYEQYF. In DNA, the CDR3 is TGTGCCAGCAGTGAACGACAGGACCACTCCTACGAGCAGTACTTC.

The V call is TRBV9, the J call TRBJ2-1; 8 bases are shared with TRBD1. CDR1 and CDR2 (germline): SGDLS, YYNGEE. The junction had 5 bases not matched to a gene; V was cut back by 0 bases and J by 15 bases. CDR3 size: 12 residues. DNA of the CDR3: TGTGCCAGCAGCGTAGGGACAGGGATGGCGTTCTTC. Protein sequence: CASSVGTGMAFF.

To note about this clone: This may be a read error, as it is one base from a much larger clone. At the DNA level, this CDR3 is encoded by other sequences in the same sample as well. The chain combines TRBV7-9 with TRBJ2-5; TRBD2 might be the D (5 bases). There are 12 residues in the CDR3. Trimming removed 5 bases from V and 5 bases from J, with 9 bases in between. Germline loops: CDR1 SEHNR, CDR2 FQNEAQ (reference sequence). CDR3 amino acids: CASSPTGETQYF. The CDR3 DNA reads as TGTGCCAGCAGCCCTACGGGGGAGACCCAGTACTTC.

This sequence joins TRBV6-5 and TRBJ1-3; D perhaps matches TRBD1 (5 bases). The CDR3 extends over 16 amino acids. CDR1 is MNHEY, CDR2 SVGAGI, per germline. The V end was cut by 0 bases, the J end by 2 bases, with 11 bases between. The CDR3 region is CASSYSWGVAGNTIYF. The DNA of the CDR3 is TGTGCCAGCAGTTACTCGTGGGGGGTCGCTGGAAACACCATATATTTT.

The chain employs TRBV15 and TRBJ1-5; 8 positions agree with TRBD1. Germline V lookup: CDR1 LNHNV, CDR2 YYDKDF (reference sequence). Trimming removed 5 bases from V and 2 bases from J; junction bases left unmatched: 8. The CDR3 has 16 amino acids. The CDR3: CATSLGTGLRNQPQHF. CDR3 in DNA: TGTGCCACCAGCCTCGGGACAGGTCTACGCAATCAGCCCCAGCATTTT.

The chain joins TRBV28 to TRBJ1-1; 9 nucleotides agree with TRBD1. CDR1 and CDR2 (germline): MDHEN, SYDVKM. V trimming: 5 bases; J trimming: 5 bases; junction bases outside the gene matches: 9. The CDR3 spans 15 residues. The CDR3 DNA follows: TGTGCCAGCAGTGGCTACAGGGGGCGAGGGACTGAAGCTTTCTTT. Its translation is CASSGYRGRGTEAFF.

This chain uses TRBV19 with TRBJ2-3; possibly TRBD1 for D (6 bases). Trimming shortened V by 1 base and J by 4 bases, and 12 bases separated the two germline ends. The CDR3 contains 15 residues. From germline, CDR1 is LNHDA and CDR2 SQIVND (reference sequence). Here the CDR3 reads CASSIGGGVADTQYF. The CDR3 bases are TGTGCCAGTAGTATAGGAGGGGGAGTGGCAGATACGCAGTATTTT.

This clone showed up just a few times. The chain has TRBV7-3 and TRBJ2-3, with 12 nucleotides matching TRBD2. Unmatched junction bases numbered 3, after V lost 5 bases and J lost 0 bases. The CDR3 runs to 16 residues. The germline V gene encodes CDR1 SGHTA and CDR2 FQGTGA. DNA of the CDR3: TGTGCCAGCAGCATTGGGACTAGCGGGAGCACAGATACGCAGTATTTT. Amino acids: CASSIGTSGSTDTQYF. The full variable domain, completed using reference TRBV7-3 and TRBJ2-3, is GAGVSQTPSNKVTEKGKYVELRCDPISGHTALYWYRQSLGQGPEFLIYFQGTGAADDSGLPNDRFFAVRPEGSVSTLKIQRTERGDSAVYLCASSIGTSGSTDTQYFGPGTRLTVL.

This clone was counted between two and nine times. The rearrangement uses TRBV11-2 and TRBJ2-3, with TRBD2 matching over 7 bases. Unmatched junction bases numbered 2, after V lost 2 bases and J lost 9 bases. Germline CDR1 reads SGHAT; CDR2 reads FQNNGV. The CDR3 consists of 12 residues. CDR3 loop: CASSLSRETQYF. In nucleotides, the CDR3 is TGTGCCAGCAGCTTATCGCGGGAGACGCAGTATTTT.

DNA for the CDR3: TGTGCCAGTAGTCCCCTAGGCACAGATACGCAGTATTTT. It yields the protein CASSPLGTDTQYF. V and J are TRBV19 and TRBJ2-3; D gene uncertain. The V gene's germline CDR1 is LNHDA and CDR2 SQIVND (reference sequence). CDR3 length equals 13 residues. Trimming stripped 5 bases from V and 1 base from J, with 7 bases between.

The chain has TRBV28 and TRBJ2-5; 8 bases are a match to TRBD2. With 6 bases clipped from V and 2 bases from J, the junction kept 2 bases outside the gene matches. CDR1 and CDR2 from the germline V gene are MDHEN and SYDVKM. The CDR3 spans 13 residues. The CDR3, as DNA: TGTGCCAGCAGGACTAGCGTGCAAGAGACCCAGTACTTC. Translating it yields CASRTSVQETQYF.

The chain is built from TRBV6-5 and TRBJ2-7; a possible D gene is TRBD1 (6 bases). Germline V CDR1 and CDR2: MNHEY, SVGAGI. V lost 5 bases and J 2 bases, leaving 10 bases between the germline ends. The CDR3 is 13 amino acids. Here the CDR3 DNA reads TGTGCCAGCAGTGACACAGGGCCCTACGAGCAGTACTTC. It specifies CASSDTGPYEQYF.

This chain uses TRBV28 with TRBJ2-6; no firm D call. CDR3 length: 15 amino acids. V shed 5 bases and J shed 0 bases, with 8 bases lying between them. The germline V gene encodes CDR1 MDHEN and CDR2 SYDVKM. The CDR3 region has the DNA TGTGCCAGCAGTAGCAGTCGCTCTGGGGCCAACGTCCTGACTTTC. Its translation is CASSSSRSGANVLTF.

The J gene is TRBJ1-2, the V gene TRBV7-9; 7 nucleotides align to TRBD1. Germline CDR1 is SEHNR and CDR2 is FQNEAQ (reference sequence). CDR3 size: 13 residues. V gave up 1 base and J gave up 6 bases; unmatched junction bases: 2. CDR3 sequence reads: CASSLEGAHGYTF. CDR3 nucleotides: TGTGCCAGCAGCTTAGAGGGGGCGCATGGCTACACCTTC.

The chain has TRBV7-3 and TRBJ2-7; D uncertain. This CDR3 is built from 14 residues. Germline CDR1 is SGHTA and CDR2 is FQGTGA. The germline V and J ends were trimmed by 5 bases and 5 bases, with 16 bases remaining between them. CDR3 sequence: CASSASTKKDEQYF. DNA for the CDR3: TGTGCCAGCAGCGCCAGTACCAAAAAGGACGAGCAGTACTTC. The full variable domain, completed using reference TRBV7-3 and TRBJ2-7, is GAGVSQTPSNKVTEKGKYVELRCDPISGHTALYWYRQSLGQGPEFLIYFQGTGAADDSGLPNDRFFAVRPEGSVSTLKIQRTERGDSAVYLCASSASTKKDEQYFGPGTRLTVT.

V and J are TRBV14 and TRBJ1-4; D perhaps matches TRBD1 (6 bases). Trimming removed 1 base from V and 11 bases from J, with 11 bases in between. The germline V gene encodes CDR1 SGHDN and CDR2 FVKESK. The length of the CDR3 is 13 residues. The CDR3 here is CASSQALQGKLFF. DNA for the CDR3: TGTGCCAGCAGCCAAGCATTACAGGGCAAACTGTTTTTT. Complete variable domain (other parts from reference TRBV14 and TRBJ1-4): EAGVTQFPSHSVIEKGQTVTLRCDPISGHDNLYWYRRVMGKEIKFLLHFVKESKQDESGMPNNRFLAERTGGTYSTLKVQPAELEDSGVYFCASSQALQGKLFFGSGTQLSVL.

The gene calls are TRBV9 and TRBJ2-2; D may be TRBD2 (6 bases). Germline CDR1 reads SGDLS; CDR2 reads YYNGEE. Between the trimmed V and J ends, which lost 5 bases and 4 bases, there was a span of 15 bases. The CDR3 has 15 amino acids. CDR3 bases: TGTGCCAGCAGACCCCCGGGGGTGGCCACCGGGGAGCTGTTTTTT. As protein: CASRPPGVATGELFF.

The chain couples TRBV28 to TRBJ1-2, with D maybe TRBD1 (5 bases). Germline CDR1 and CDR2: MDHEN and SYDVKM. The CDR3 has 14 residues. The V end lost 5 bases, the J end lost 8 bases, and 18 bases lay between the germline ends. CDR3 in amino acids: CASSPKRDAPGYTF. Here the CDR3 DNA reads TGTGCCAGCAGTCCGAAACGGGACGCGCCGGGCTACACCTTC.